The 9 T cell receptor beta chains below were found in one sample sequenced in a study of cytomegalovirus exposure and HLA in healthy donors. With 60 Vbeta and 13 Jbeta primers, the PCR was carried out. Profiled with immunoSEQ multiplex PCR; TCRdb holds only in-frame clones, not every one. The sample contains 100,000 to 150,000 clones, roughly four fifths of which appear only once. The specimen was PBMCs. These receptors were obtained from a woman aged 40 to 50 in good health and CMV-seropositive.

The chain combines TRBV28 with TRBJ2-7; 9 nucleotides agree with TRBD1. Germline values: CDR1 MDHEN, CDR2 SYDVKM. Germline trimming cut 2 bases from V and 5 bases from J; bases unmatched to any gene: 7. The CDR3 has 15 residues. The CDR3 here is CASSLGGTGKDEQYF. The CDR3 nucleotides are TGTGCCAGCAGTTTAGGGGGGACAGGGAAAGACGAGCAGTACTTC.

The chain links TRBV4-1 to TRBJ2-3; 7 bases are a match to TRBD2. Looked up from germline, CDR1 is MGHRA and CDR2 is YSYEKL. This CDR3 has 17 amino acids. V shed 3 bases and J 2 bases; nucleotides not matched to a gene: 11. The CDR3 is CASSHPSGVGFTDTQYF. CDR3 nucleotides: TGCGCCAGCAGCCACCCGAGCGGGGTCGGTTTCACAGATACGCAGTATTTT.

J is TRBJ1-2 and V is TRBV6-1; 8 positions agree with TRBD1. Germline CDR1 and CDR2: MNHNS and SASEGT. The CDR3 length is 14 residues. The trim removed 6 bases at V and 8 bases at J, leaving 11 bases unmatched. The DNA for the CDR3 is TGTGCCAGCAGGGAGAAGACAGGGGTCCTGGGCTACACCTTC. Its translation: CASREKTGVLGYTF.

This clone was observed a handful of times. This chain uses TRBV5-1 with TRBJ2-1, with 7 bases lining up with TRBD2. CDR3 length: 17 amino acids. J gave up 10 bases and V 0 bases, and 16 bases lay outside the gene matches. Germline assignment: CDR1 SGHRS and CDR2 YFSETQ. CDR3 sequence reads: CASSLDRKRGAGREQFF. The CDR3 DNA reads as TGCGCCAGCAGCTTGGACCGTAAGCGGGGAGCGGGTAGGGAGCAGTTCTTC.

The chain carries TRBV29-1 and TRBJ2-7; perhaps TRBD2 as D (7 bases). This CDR3 comprises 13 residues. Between the trimmed V and J ends, which lost 1 base and 6 bases, there was a span of 13 bases. The germline V gene has CDR1 SQVTM and CDR2 ANQGSEA. The CDR3 is CSVEGRGGFEQYF. CDR3 in DNA: TGCAGCGTTGAAGGCAGGGGAGGGTTCGAGCAGTACTTC.

The chain couples TRBV2 to TRBJ1-1, with D perhaps matching TRBD1 (6 bases). Per germline, CDR1 SNHLY and CDR2 FYNNEI. The CDR3 consists of 13 residues. V shed 3 bases and J shed 5 bases, with 10 bases lying between them. The CDR3 DNA is TGTGCCAGCAGTGACACAGGGCGAACTGAAGCTTTCTTT. The encoded protein is CASSDTGRTEAFF. The entire variable domain, with the rest obtained from reference TRBV2 and TRBJ1-1, is as follows: EPEVTQTPSHQVTQMGQEVILRCVPISNHLYFYWYRQILGQKVEFLVSFYNNEISEKSEIFDDQFSVERPDGSNFTLKIRSTKLEDSAMYFCASSDTGRTEAFFGQGTRLTVV.

J is TRBJ2-2 and V is TRBV27; D not resolved. The CDR3 runs 15 residues. V was trimmed by 3 bases and J by 0 bases, leaving 8 bases between them. Germline CDR1 is MNHEY and CDR2 is SMNVEV (reference sequence). For the CDR3, the DNA is TGTGCCAGCAGTTTTCTGACACCGAACACCGGGGAGCTGTTTTTT. Translating it yields CASSFLTPNTGELFF.

The chain recombines TRBV28 with TRBJ1-2; 7 positions agree with TRBD1. Per the germline V gene, CDR1 is MDHEN and CDR2 is SYDVKM. The V gene end was trimmed by 1 base and the J gene end by 4 bases; junction bases not matched to a gene: 6. The CDR3 is 15 amino acids. The CDR3 nucleotides read TGTGCCAGCAGTTTATTCTCGGGACAGACCTATGGCTACACCTTC. The encoded protein is CASSLFSGQTYGYTF.

V is TRBV5-1 and J is TRBJ2-3; perhaps TRBD1 as D (6 bases). V was clipped by 3 bases and J by 5 bases, with 13 bases between them. The germline CDR1 and CDR2 sequences are SGHRS and YFSETQ. The CDR3 runs 14 residues. CDR3 in DNA: TGCGCCAGCAGCTGGACCGAGGGGGTAGATACGCAGTATTTT. Protein sequence: CASSWTEGVDTQYF.